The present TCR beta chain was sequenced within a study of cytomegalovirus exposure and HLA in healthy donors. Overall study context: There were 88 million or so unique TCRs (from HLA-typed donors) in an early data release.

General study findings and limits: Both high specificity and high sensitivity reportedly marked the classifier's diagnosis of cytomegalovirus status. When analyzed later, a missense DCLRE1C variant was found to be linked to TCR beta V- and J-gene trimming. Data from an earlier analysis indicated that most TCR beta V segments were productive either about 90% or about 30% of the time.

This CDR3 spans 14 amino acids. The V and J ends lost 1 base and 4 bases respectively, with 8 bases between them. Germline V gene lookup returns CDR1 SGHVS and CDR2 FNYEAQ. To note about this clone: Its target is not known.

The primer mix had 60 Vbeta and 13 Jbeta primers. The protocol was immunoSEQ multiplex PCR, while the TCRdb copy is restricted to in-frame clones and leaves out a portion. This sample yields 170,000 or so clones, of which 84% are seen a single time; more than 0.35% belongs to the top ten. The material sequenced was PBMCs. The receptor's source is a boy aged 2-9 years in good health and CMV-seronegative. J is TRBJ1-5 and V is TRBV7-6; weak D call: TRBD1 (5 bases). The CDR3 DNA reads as TGTGCCAGCAGCTTAGGGGGCTGGAATCAGCCCCAGCATTTT. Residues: CASSLGGWNQPQHF.